The present T cell receptor beta chain was sequenced within a study of cytomegalovirus exposure and HLA in healthy donors. Whole-study context: From donors who were HLA-typed, an early data release held 80 million or so unique TCRs. General study findings and limits: According to a later analysis, most TCR beta chains associated with CMV appeared HLA-restricted.

The length of the CDR3 is 15 residues. Germline V gene sequence: CDR1 SGHRS, CDR2 YFSETQ. The V gene lost 2 bases and the J gene lost 3 bases, with 14 bases spanning the gap. With 60 Vbeta and 13 Jbeta primers, the PCR was carried out. Original processing methods: Later, roughly 80 million unique TCR beta chains were counted in an analysis, and some 11 million of them were shared. This table comes from immunoSEQ multiplex PCR, and its TCRdb copy is limited to in-frame clones, with some not included. The DNA gave D and trimming, while V, J and clone size come from that table. The sample has around 140,000 clones, roughly 80% seen once. For this clone: What it recognizes is unknown.

This clonotype originated in a woman aged 45-59 years in good health and CMV-seropositive. The sample taken for sequencing was PBMCs. The chain recombines TRBV5-1 with TRBJ1-2; D is undetermined. CDR3 DNA: TGCGCCAGCAGCTTAGCGGAGACGCCAGACTATGGCTACACCTTC. As protein: CASSLAETPDYGYTF. Variable domain in full (rest from reference TRBV5-1 and TRBJ1-2): KAGVTQTPRYLIKTRGQQVTLSCSPISGHRSVSWYQQTPGQGLQFLFEYFSETQRNKGNFPGRFSGRQFSNSRSEMNVSTLELGDSALYLCASSLAETPDYGYTFGSGTRLTVV.